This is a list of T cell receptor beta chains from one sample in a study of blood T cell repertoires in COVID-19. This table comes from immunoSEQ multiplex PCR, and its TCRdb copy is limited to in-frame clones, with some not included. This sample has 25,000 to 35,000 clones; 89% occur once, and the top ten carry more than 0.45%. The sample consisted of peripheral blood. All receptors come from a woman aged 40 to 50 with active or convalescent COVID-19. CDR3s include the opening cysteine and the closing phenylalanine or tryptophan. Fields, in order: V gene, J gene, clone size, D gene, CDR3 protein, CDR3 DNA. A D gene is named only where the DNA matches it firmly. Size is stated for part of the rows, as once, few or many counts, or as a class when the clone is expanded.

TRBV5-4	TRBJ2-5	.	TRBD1	CASSVPGTGTGETQYF	TGTGCCAGCAGCGTCCCCGGGACAGGGACAGGAGAGACCCAGTACTTC
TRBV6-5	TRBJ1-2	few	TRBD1	CASSYSQGADGYTF	TGTGCCAGCAGTTACTCGCAGGGGGCGGATGGCTACACCTTC
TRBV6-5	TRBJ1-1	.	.	CASSSPGVMNTEAFF	TGTGCCAGCAGTTCCCCAGGGGTCATGAACACTGAAGCTTTCTTT
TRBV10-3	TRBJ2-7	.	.	CAITETPRYEQYF	TGTGCCATCACGGAGACTCCACGTTACGAGCAGTACTTC
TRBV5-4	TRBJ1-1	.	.	CASSLLQDTEAFF	TGTGCCAGCAGCCTCTTACAGGACACTGAAGCTTTCTTT
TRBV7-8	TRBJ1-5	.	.	CASSRGASNQPQHF	TGTGCCAGCAGCCGAGGGGCGAGCAATCAGCCCCAGCATTTT
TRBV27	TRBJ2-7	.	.	CATHSVGSYEQYF	TGTGCCACCCATTCGGTTGGCTCCTACGAGCAGTACTTC
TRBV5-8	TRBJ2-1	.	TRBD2	CASSLYGLAGGGSYNEQFF	TGTGCCAGCAGCTTGTATGGACTAGCGGGAGGGGGGTCCTACAATGAGCAGTTCTTC
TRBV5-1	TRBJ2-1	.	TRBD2	CASSIGLAGGGEQFF	TGCGCCAGCAGCATCGGACTAGCGGGAGGGGGGGAGCAGTTCTTC
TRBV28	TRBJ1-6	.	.	CASSSFNSPLHF	TGTGCCAGCAGTTCTTTCAATTCACCCCTCCACTTT
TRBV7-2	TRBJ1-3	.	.	CASSLGVSGNTIYF	TGTGCCAGCAGCTTAGGAGTGTCTGGAAACACCATATATTTT
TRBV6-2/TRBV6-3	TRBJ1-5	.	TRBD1	CASSFGQGYQPQHF	TGTGCCAGCAGTTTCGGACAGGGGTATCAGCCCCAGCATTTT
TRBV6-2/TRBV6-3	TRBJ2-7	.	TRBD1	CASSLTGDYEQYF	TGTGCCAGCAGCCTCACAGGGGACTACGAGCAGTACTTC
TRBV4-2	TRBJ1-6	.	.	CASSQEGRYNSPLHF	TGTGCCAGCAGCCAAGAAGGCAGGTATAATTCACCCCTCCACTTT
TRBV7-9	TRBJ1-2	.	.	CASSLVADYGYTF	TGTGCCAGCAGCTTAGTAGCGGATTATGGCTACACCTTC
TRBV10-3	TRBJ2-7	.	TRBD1	CAIRPAGQGPHEQYF	TGTGCCATCAGGCCGGCGGGACAGGGGCCCCACGAGCAGTACTTC
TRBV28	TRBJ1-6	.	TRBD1	CASSLGQGGTYNSPLHF	TGTGCCAGCAGTCTCGGACAGGGCGGCACCTATAATTCACCCCTCCACTTT
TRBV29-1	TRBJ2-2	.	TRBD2	CSVAKGGTGELFF	TGCAGCGTTGCAAAGGGAGGGACCGGGGAGCTGTTTTTT
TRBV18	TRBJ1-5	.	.	CASSQQGIGSNQPQHF	TGTGCCAGCTCACAACAGGGCATTGGTAGCAATCAGCCCCAGCATTTT
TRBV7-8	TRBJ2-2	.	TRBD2	CASSPRGGAGGELFF	TGTGCCAGCAGCCCGCGGGGGGGGGCCGGCGGGGAGCTGTTTTTT
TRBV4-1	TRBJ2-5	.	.	CASSRGASAPETQYF	TGCGCCAGCAGCAGAGGGGCTAGCGCCCCCGAGACCCAGTACTTC
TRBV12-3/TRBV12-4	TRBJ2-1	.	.	CASSRDPQGEQFF	TGTGCCAGCAGCCGCGATCCTCAGGGTGAGCAGTTCTTC
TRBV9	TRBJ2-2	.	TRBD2	CASSWGLAGGELFF	TGTGCCAGCAGCTGGGGACTAGCCGGCGGGGAGCTGTTTTTT
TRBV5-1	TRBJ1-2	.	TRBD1	CASSLVGQGAGGYTF	TGCGCCAGCAGCTTGGTGGGACAGGGGGCAGGTGGCTACACCTTC
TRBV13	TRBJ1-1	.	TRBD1	CASSPWTGTGDTEAFF	TGTGCCAGCAGCCCGTGGACAGGGACAGGGGACACTGAAGCTTTCTTT
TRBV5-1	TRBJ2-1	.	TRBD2	CATSTGTSANEQFF	TGCGCCACCTCGACCGGGACTAGCGCTAATGAGCAGTTCTTC
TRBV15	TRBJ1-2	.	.	CATSRPDRTHYGYTF	TGTGCCACCAGCAGACCGGACAGAACCCACTATGGCTACACCTTC
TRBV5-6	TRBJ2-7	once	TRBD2	CASTTRGGATYEQYF	TGTGCCAGCACCACCCGGGGGGGGGCTACCTACGAGCAGTACTTC
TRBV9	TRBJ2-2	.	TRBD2	CASSVASGGDTGELFF	TGTGCCAGCAGCGTAGCATCGGGGGGGGACACCGGGGAGCTGTTTTTT
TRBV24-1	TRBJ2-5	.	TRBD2	CATSDPRRGGETQYF	TGTGCCACCAGTGACCCCCGGCGGGGGGGAGAGACCCAGTACTTC
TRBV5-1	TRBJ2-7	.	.	CASSLEGQGGPYEQYF	TGCGCCAGCAGCTTGGAAGGGCAGGGTGGCCCCTACGAGCAGTACTTC
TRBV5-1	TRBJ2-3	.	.	CASSLGPGTDTQYF	TGCGCCAGCAGCTTGGGCCCCGGGACAGATACGCAGTATTTT
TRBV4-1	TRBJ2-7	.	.	CASSQARGEQYF	TGCGCCAGCAGCCAAGCCCGGGGCGAGCAGTACTTC
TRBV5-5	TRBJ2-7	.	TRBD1	CASSLAGGYRAYEQYF	TGTGCCAGCAGCTTGGCAGGGGGTTATCGTGCCTACGAGCAGTACTTC
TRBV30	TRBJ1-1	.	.	CAWSEGGVRGAFF	TGTGCCTGGAGTGAAGGCGGAGTAAGGGGAGCTTTCTTT
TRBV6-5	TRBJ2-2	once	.	CASIPLSNTGELFF	TGTGCCAGCATTCCACTATCGAACACCGGGGAGCTGTTTTTT
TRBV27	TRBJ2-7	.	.	CASSPGHPRANEQYF	TGTGCCAGCAGTCCCGGACATCCCAGGGCTAACGAGCAGTACTTC
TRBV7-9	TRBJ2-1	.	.	CASSGDYNEQFF	TGTGCCAGCAGCGGAGACTACAATGAGCAGTTCTTC
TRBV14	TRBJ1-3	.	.	CASSQGSRTGNTIYF	TGTGCCAGCAGCCAAGGGTCCAGGACTGGAAACACCATATATTTT
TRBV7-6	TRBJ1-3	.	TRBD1	CASSLTGISGNTIYF	TGTGCCAGCAGCCTGACAGGGATCTCTGGAAACACCATATATTTT